The source of this T cell receptor (beta chain) is a study of CD8 T cells in Susac syndrome. It was with random hexamers that roughly 0.45 to 1 ug RNA was reverse transcribed. MiXCR was run by TCRdb on the immunoSEQ multiplex PCR reads, yielding one entry per CDR3 protein. The repertoire holds approximately 200,000 distinct CDR3 sequences, approximately 95% seen once, with around 0.082% in the top ten. The germline V gene encodes CDR1 SGHRS and CDR2 YFSETQ. CDR3 length equals 12 residues. With V trimmed by 5 bases and J by 9 bases, 5 bases remained unmatched. The origin of this receptor is a human donor with multiple sclerosis. The gene calls are TRBV5-1 and TRBJ2-1; 7 bases align to TRBD2. Sequencing used CD4+ T cells from PBMCs. CDR3 region: CASRRASGEQFF. CDR3 bases: TGCGCCAGCAGGAGAGCTAGCGGTGAGCAGTTCTTC.